A single sample is the source of the 18 T cell receptor beta chains below, sequenced in a study of blood T cell repertoires in COVID-19. TCRdb keeps only in-frame clones here, not all; method: immunoSEQ multiplex PCR. The table shows some 150,000 clones, with approximately 84% occurring only once. Sequences were obtained from peripheral blood. The receptor set was obtained from a human donor with acute or convalescent COVID-19. The donor label of this sample is uncertain.

This clone has a single count. The chain is built from TRBV6-5 and TRBJ1-2; 8 nucleotides agree with TRBD1. The CDR3 sequence is 12 residues long. Looked up from germline, CDR1 is MNHEY and CDR2 is SVGAGI. V lost 6 bases, J lost 8 bases, and 5 bases stayed unmatched. The CDR3 here is CASRTGERGYTF. For the CDR3, the DNA is TGTGCCAGCAGGACAGGGGAGAGGGGCTACACCTTC.

The CDR3 loop is CASSPSGLAGAYEQYV. CDR3 nucleotides: TGTGCCAGCTCACCATCGGGACTAGCGGGAGCCTACGAGCAGTACGTC. The chain joins TRBV18 to TRBJ2-7; TRBD2 matches 14 bases. V was clipped by 2 bases and J by 2 bases; unmatched bases: 2. The germline gives CDR1 KGHSH, CDR2 LQKENI. This CDR3 is 16 amino acids long.

This clone was seen just once. The V gene is TRBV10-3, the J gene TRBJ2-1; 11 bases line up with TRBD2. Germline CDR1 is ENHRY and CDR2 is SYGVKD. Trimming at V came to 3 bases and at J to 0 bases, leaving 4 bases not matched to a gene. This CDR3 contains 17 residues. CDR3 region: CAISDWTSGRSYNEQFF. The CDR3 bases are TGTGCCATCAGTGACTGGACTAGCGGGCGCTCCTACAATGAGCAGTTCTTC.

The DNA of the CDR3 is TGTGCCAGTGCAGGGGTTGGATCAGCCCAGCATTTT. Amino acids: CASAGVGSAQHF. The chain joins TRBV19 to TRBJ1-5, with D perhaps matching TRBD1 (6 bases). The V end lost 8 bases, the J end lost 11 bases, and 16 bases lay between the germline ends. The length of the CDR3 is 12 residues. Germline lookup yields CDR1 LNHDA and CDR2 SQIVND (reference sequence).

V usage is TRBV6-5 and J usage is TRBJ1-1, with D perhaps TRBD1 (6 bases). The CDR3 is 13 residues long. Germline-derived CDR1 and CDR2 are MNHEY and SVGAGI. V was trimmed by 7 bases and J by 0 bases, leaving 9 bases between them. The CDR3 sequence is CASKDRMNTEAFF. DNA for the CDR3: TGTGCCAGCAAAGACAGGATGAACACTGAAGCTTTCTTT.

V and J are TRBV19 and TRBJ1-1; D remains ambiguous. The germline V gene encodes CDR1 LNHDA and CDR2 SQIVND (reference sequence). Trimming took 8 bases from V and 1 from J, leaving 11 bases between them. CDR3 length equals 13 residues. The CDR3 protein is CASHIRGNTEAFF. In nucleotides, the CDR3 is TGTGCCAGTCATATTCGGGGGAACACTGAAGCTTTCTTT.

This chain connects TRBV7-2 to TRBJ2-3; TRBD2 agrees at 7 bases. The CDR3 runs 14 residues. Trimming cost V 1 base and J 5 bases; bases outside gene matches: 3. CDR1 is SGHTA, CDR2 FQGNSA, per germline. CDR3 sequence: CASSLGASGDTQYF. As DNA, the CDR3 is TGTGCCAGCAGCTTAGGTGCTAGCGGAGATACGCAGTATTTT.

The V call is TRBV5-1, the J call TRBJ1-4; D ambiguous. The germline V gene encodes CDR1 SGHRS and CDR2 YFSETQ. Between the trimmed V and J ends, which lost 4 bases and 0 bases, there was a span of 7 bases. The CDR3 is made up of 14 amino acids. The CDR3 region is CASSDTATNEKLFF. Written as DNA, the CDR3 is TGCGCCAGCAGCGACACAGCAACTAATGAAAAACTGTTTTTT.

The V call is TRBV6-2 or TRBV6-3, the J call TRBJ1-5, with D hard to call. The CDR3 covers 13 residues. V was cut by 4 bases and J by 3 bases, with 7 bases left in between. The germline CDR1 and CDR2 sequences are MNHEY and SVGEGT. CDR3 residues: CASSSNNNQPQHF. The CDR3 DNA reads as TGTGCCAGCAGTTCCAACAACAATCAGCCCCAGCATTTT.

The chain joins TRBV30 to TRBJ1-6; D call uncertain. Trimming shortened V by 1 base and J by 10 bases, and 14 bases separated the two germline ends. CDR1 and CDR2 from the germline V gene are GTSNPN and SVGIG (reference sequence). The CDR3 is 14 amino acids. The CDR3 sequence is CAWSADLTGSPLHF. The DNA of the CDR3 is TGTGCCTGGAGTGCCGACCTGACTGGATCACCCCTCCACTTT.

This chain uses TRBV7-8 with TRBJ1-6; 7 bases are shared with TRBD1. V lost 5 bases and J lost 1; bases outside the gene matches: 2. CDR3 size: 15 residues. The germline V gene encodes CDR1 SGHVS and CDR2 FQNEAQ. The CDR3 reads CASSRQGSYNSPLHF. The CDR3, as DNA: TGTGCCAGCAGCCGACAGGGTTCCTATAATTCACCCCTCCACTTT.

V is TRBV2 and J is TRBJ1-1; D gene ambiguous. The CDR3 sequence is 13 residues long. CDR1 and CDR2 (germline): SNHLY, FYNNEI. V was pared by 4 bases and J by 3 bases, with 9 bases between. The CDR3, as DNA: TGTGCCAGCAGTGCATGGAGAGACACTGAAGCTTTCTTT. It is translated as CASSAWRDTEAFF. The full variable domain, its missing parts supplied by reference TRBV2 and TRBJ1-1, is EPEVTQTPSHQVTQMGQEVILRCVPISNHLYFYWYRQILGQKVEFLVSFYNNEISEKSEIFDDQFSVERPDGSNFTLKIRSTKLEDSAMYFCASSAWRDTEAFFGQGTRLTVV.

The chain combines TRBV21-1 with TRBJ2-5; the table names TRBD2, a call not compared with the DNA. TRBV21-1 is noted as a pseudogene. This CDR3 is 15 amino acids long. The DNA for the CDR3 is TGTGCCAGCAGCATGACTAGCGGGAGGGGAAAGACCCAGTACTTC. Its translation: CASSMTSGRGKTQYF.

J is TRBJ1-2 and V is TRBV28; no clear D gene. This CDR3 region has 13 residues. Germline CDR1 MDHEN, CDR2 SYDVKM. Trimming cost V 6 bases and J 9 bases, with 17 bases left between them. CDR3 bases: TGTGCCAGCAGCTTCCTTGAGGGATACCGCTACACCTTC. This codes for CASSFLEGYRYTF.

The rearrangement uses TRBV19 and TRBJ1-6; D is perhaps TRBD1 (5 bases). The length of the CDR3 is 17 residues. V lost 2 bases and J lost 0, with 11 bases in between. Germline CDR1 reads LNHDA; CDR2 reads SQIVND (reference sequence). CDR3 residues: CASSITPGGSYNSPLHF. The CDR3 DNA reads as TGTGCCAGTAGTATAACACCGGGGGGCTCCTATAATTCACCCCTCCACTTT.

This chain uses TRBV3-1 (or the pseudogene TRBV3-2) with TRBJ1-1; D call uncertain. With 0 bases removed from V and 0 bases from J, the gap between germline ends came to 11 bases. The CDR3 consists of 16 residues. CDR1 is LGHDT, CDR2 YNNKEL, per germline (reference sequence). The CDR3: CASSQDRREVNTEAFF. The DNA of the CDR3 is TGTGCCAGCAGCCAAGATAGGAGGGAGGTGAACACTGAAGCTTTCTTT.

The chain is built from TRBV12-5 and TRBJ2-7; 8 positions agree with TRBD2. The CDR3 is made up of 21 amino acids. Losses at the gene ends were 0 bases for V and 2 bases for J; bases not matched to a gene: 21. Looked up from germline, CDR1 is LGHNT and CDR2 is FRNRAP. CDR3 DNA sequence: TGTGCTAGTGGTTTGGTCCCCATACCCGGGCTAGCGGGCCCAACCGCCTACGAGCAGTACTTC. This gives the protein CASGLVPIPGLAGPTAYEQYF.

The V call is TRBV10-3, the J call TRBJ1-6; D is uncertain. The germline V gene encodes CDR1 ENHRY and CDR2 SYGVKD. The CDR3 is 14 residues long. V gave up 3 bases and J gave up 8 bases, with 11 bases separating them. CDR3 in amino acids: CAISDRQADSPLHF. CDR3 nucleotide sequence: TGTGCCATCAGTGATCGTCAAGCGGATTCACCCCTCCACTTT.